The next 22 T cell receptor beta chains were all read from a single sample in a study of cytomegalovirus exposure and HLA in healthy donors. The PCR ran on 60 Vbeta and 13 Jbeta primers. TCRdb's table, derived via immunoSEQ multiplex PCR, lists solely in-frame clones and lacks some. Among roughly 130,000 clones listed, 74% were seen once. The sequenced material came from PBMCs. Receptor source: a woman in her 50s in good health and CMV-seropositive.

The V gene is TRBV6-1, the J gene TRBJ2-7, with a weak D call TRBD2 (6 bases). Per the germline V gene, CDR1 is MNHNS and CDR2 is SASEGT. V was trimmed by 8 bases and J by 0 bases, leaving 8 bases between them. The CDR3 has 12 amino acids. CDR3 sequence: CASGGDSYEQYF. The CDR3 nucleotides read TGTGCCAGCGGCGGGGACTCCTACGAGCAGTACTTC.

V gene TRBV27 combines with J gene TRBJ2-5; 7 nucleotides agree with TRBD1. Germline V CDR1 and CDR2: MNHEY, SMNVEV (reference sequence). Trimming took 10 bases from V and 2 from J; bases not matched to a gene: 10. This CDR3 contains 14 residues. The DNA for the CDR3 is TGTGCCACCCAGCGACAGGGAGTTCAAGAGACCCAGTACTTC. Translated, it gives CATQRQGVQETQYF.

The V call is TRBV27, the J call TRBJ1-1; D unclear. CDR3 length: 14 residues. Germline CDR1 and CDR2: MNHEY and SMNVEV (reference sequence). V was shortened by 3 bases and J by 3 bases, with 11 bases between the two germline ends. As DNA, the CDR3 is TGTGCCAGCAGTTTCCGGGGTTTGGACACTGAAGCTTTCTTT. Its protein product is CASSFRGLDTEAFF.

This clone was recorded a few times. The junction differs from germline at one of its ends, possibly a read error. The chain employs TRBV5-6 and TRBJ1-2; TRBD1 matches at 7 bases. The CDR3 is made up of 14 amino acids. Looked up from germline, CDR1 is SGHDT and CDR2 is YYEEEE. CDR3 sequence: CASSLFYRGNGYPF. The CDR3 region has the DNA TGTGCCAGCAGCTTGTTCTACAGGGGCAATGGCTACCCCTTC.

The rearrangement joins TRBV7-2 to TRBJ2-7; 9 bases line up with TRBD2. Trimming at V came to 5 bases and at J to 6 bases, leaving 11 bases not matched to a gene. The germline V gene encodes CDR1 SGHTA and CDR2 FQGNSA. CDR3 length: 15 amino acids. DNA of the CDR3: TGTGCCAGCAGCCTAATAGCGGGGGCCCCTAGCGAGCAGTACTTC. It specifies CASSLIAGAPSEQYF.

V and J are TRBV6-5 and TRBJ1-6, with 8 bases that match TRBD1. V was pared by 7 bases and J by 6 bases, with 2 bases of the junction left unmatched. Germline loops: CDR1 MNHEY, CDR2 SVGAGI. The CDR3 length is 13 residues. DNA for the CDR3: TGTGCCAGCAAGGGACAGGCTAATTCACCCCTCCACTTT. Translated, it gives CASKGQANSPLHF.

V gene TRBV12-5 combines with J gene TRBJ2-1; the match to TRBD2 covers 9 bases. Trimming cost V 1 base and J 5 bases; bases outside gene matches: 12. In germline, CDR1 is LGHNT, CDR2 FRNRAP. The CDR3 consists of 18 residues. The CDR3 DNA follows: TGTGCTAGTGGTTTGGGGGGAAGACCCGGGACTAGCAACAATGAGCAGTTCTTC. The encoded protein is CASGLGGRPGTSNNEQFF.

The chain recombines TRBV2 with TRBJ2-1; 7 positions match TRBD1. CDR3 length: 17 amino acids. Germline values: CDR1 SNHLY, CDR2 FYNNEI. Germline trimming cut 3 bases from V and 8 bases from J; bases unmatched to any gene: 16. The chain's CDR3 is CASSDSLSEGAGDEQFF. In DNA form, the CDR3 reads TGTGCCAGCAGTGATTCCTTGAGCGAGGGGGCCGGTGATGAGCAGTTCTTC.

About this clone: Compared with germline, one end of the junction differs, possibly owing to a read error. The chain couples TRBV7-9 to TRBJ1-1; 10 nucleotides agree with TRBD1. CDR1 is SEHNR and CDR2 is FQNEAQ in the germline V gene (reference sequence). This CDR3 contains 18 residues. The CDR3 loop is CSSSLGPGQGILNTEAFF. Here the CDR3 DNA reads TGTTCCAGCAGCTTAGGGCCGGGACAGGGGATCCTTAACACTGAAGCTTTCTTT.

This chain uses TRBV4-1 with TRBJ1-2, with a tentative D call TRBD1 (5 bases). Germline-derived CDR1 and CDR2 are MGHRA and YSYEKL. The CDR3 spans 18 residues. V was trimmed by 0 bases and J by 8 bases, leaving 25 bases between them. CDR3 residues: CASSQEGRGGAQTRGYTF. Written as DNA, the CDR3 is TGCGCCAGCAGCCAAGAGGGTAGGGGTGGAGCTCAAACTCGAGGCTACACCTTC.

The chain carries TRBV19 and TRBJ2-2; 7 bases are shared with TRBD2. The germline gives CDR1 LNHDA, CDR2 SQIVND (reference sequence). V lost 3 bases and J lost 5; bases outside the gene matches: 6. The CDR3 covers 15 residues. CDR3 DNA: TGTGCCAGTAGTATCGGACTAGGCGGAACCGGGGAGCTGTTTTTT. Protein: CASSIGLGGTGELFF.

This chain links TRBV7-9 with TRBJ2-3, with D unresolved. V was pared by 5 bases and J by 2 bases, with 20 bases between. Germline-derived CDR1 and CDR2 are SEHNR and FQNEAQ (reference sequence). This CDR3 spans 17 amino acids. CDR3 protein: CASSPADRRPDTDTQYF. CDR3 DNA: TGTGCCAGCAGCCCAGCCGACCGGCGGCCAGACACAGATACGCAGTATTTT.

This chain joins TRBV6-1 and TRBJ1-2; D is uncertain. Trimming removed 6 bases from V and 2 bases from J, with 10 bases in between. This CDR3 region has 13 residues. Germline V gene sequence: CDR1 MNHNS, CDR2 SASEGT. Here the CDR3 reads CASREVVNYGYTF. The CDR3 DNA is TGTGCCAGCAGGGAGGTAGTAAACTATGGCTACACCTTC.

This chain links TRBV7-8 with TRBJ2-7; 10 nucleotides line up with TRBD1. Looked up from germline, CDR1 is SGHVS and CDR2 is FQNEAQ. The ends lost 1 base at V and 2 bases at J; junction bases unmatched: 2. This CDR3 contains 15 residues. The CDR3 coding sequence is TGTGCCAGCAGCTTAGGACAGGGGGCGACCTACGAGCAGTACTTC. Its protein product is CASSLGQGATYEQYF.

The V and J genes are TRBV9 and TRBJ2-3; TRBD2 matches at 7 bases. V lost 7 bases, J lost 4 bases, and 9 bases stayed unmatched. The CDR3 extends over 14 amino acids. Looked up from germline, CDR1 is SGDLS and CDR2 is YYNGEE. The CDR3 reads CASDGGSKSDTQYF. The CDR3, as DNA: TGTGCCAGCGACGGGGGGAGCAAGTCAGATACGCAGTATTTT.

The rearrangement joins TRBV6-6 to TRBJ1-5; D gene unclear. V gave up 2 bases and J gave up 4 bases, with 6 bases separating them. The CDR3 is made up of 13 amino acids. Germline-derived CDR1 and CDR2 are MNHNY and SVGAGI (reference sequence). CDR3 loop: CASSYLENQPQHF. The CDR3, as DNA: TGTGCCAGCAGTTACCTGGAGAATCAGCCCCAGCATTTT.

The V call is TRBV6-5, the J call TRBJ1-5; D gene unclear. The V gene's germline CDR1 is MNHEY and CDR2 SVGAGI. The CDR3 length is 14 residues. V was cut by 2 bases and J by 5 bases, with 10 bases left in between. The CDR3 region is CASSYGQEDQPQHF. As DNA, the CDR3 is TGTGCCAGCAGTTACGGCCAGGAGGATCAGCCCCAGCATTTT.

The J gene is TRBJ2-7, the V gene TRBV6-1, with TRBD2 matching over 9 bases. Losses at the gene ends were 7 bases for V and 0 bases for J; bases not matched to a gene: 4. From germline, CDR1 is MNHNS and CDR2 SASEGT. The CDR3 is 14 residues long. CDR3 coding DNA: TGTGCCAGCATGCTTAGCGGGAGCTCCTACGAGCAGTACTTC. Translation gives CASMLSGSSYEQYF.

This clone was detected only once. The chain employs TRBV2 and TRBJ2-1; 7 bases line up with TRBD2. The CDR3 totals 15 residues. Germline CDR1 SNHLY, CDR2 FYNNEI. J gave up 0 bases and V 4 bases, and 3 bases lay outside the gene matches. The CDR3 loop is CASSAGTTSYNEQFF. CDR3 DNA: TGTGCCAGCAGTGCCGGGACTACCTCCTACAATGAGCAGTTCTTC.

V is TRBV2 and J is TRBJ2-1, with TRBD2 matching 9 bases. V dropped 4 bases and J dropped 3; count of bases not matched to a gene: 4. The CDR3 sequence is 15 residues long. Per germline, CDR1 SNHLY and CDR2 FYNNEI. Written as DNA, the CDR3 is TGTGCCAGCAGTGTGGGTAGCGGGGGCTACAATGAGCAGTTCTTC. Encoded protein: CASSVGSGGYNEQFF.

The V and J genes are TRBV6-1 and TRBJ1-3; D uncertain. The CDR3 sequence is 14 residues long. Trimming stripped 4 bases from V and 0 bases from J, with 7 bases between. Germline V CDR1 and CDR2: MNHNS, SASEGT. The CDR3, as DNA: TGTGCCAGCAGTGTGGACTACTCTGGAAACACCATATATTTT. This encodes CASSVDYSGNTIYF.

The chain recombines TRBV4-3 with TRBJ2-3; TRBD2 matches 9 bases. The germline CDR1 and CDR2 sequences are LGHNA and YSLEER. CDR3 size: 16 residues. V lost 2 bases to trimming and J lost 1 base; unmatched junction nucleotides: 4. The CDR3 DNA is TGCGCCAGCAGCCAATTCTTAGCGGGGGGCACAGATACGCAGTATTTT. Translating it yields CASSQFLAGGTDTQYF.